This T cell receptor beta chain was sequenced for a study of cytomegalovirus exposure and HLA in healthy donors. This CDR3 spans 16 amino acids. Trimming cost V 4 bases and J 0 bases, with 12 bases left between them. Per germline, CDR1 MRHNA and CDR2 SNTAGT. The repertoire was sequenced with immunoSEQ multiplex PCR; TCRdb's copy has only in-frame clones and lacks some. The sample has 70,000 or so clones, about 94% seen once. Sequencing used PBMCs. The receptor was isolated from a woman aged 18-30 years in good health and CMV-seronegative. This rearrangement joins TRBV6-4 to TRBJ2-2; a weak D match, TRBD2 (6 bases). The CDR3 region is CASSVMAGTNTGELFF. CDR3 nucleotide sequence: TGTGCCAGCAGTGTTATGGCGGGGACGAACACCGGGGAGCTGTTTTTT.